This TCR beta chain emerged from a study of T cells in Graves' hyperthyroidism and ophthalmopathy. It was uncontrolled infection, other autoimmune disease, pregnancy or lactation that excluded patients. This clonotype appeared a single time. The target antigen is unknown. Possible read error: a much larger clone is one base away. Amplification of TCR beta CDR3 regions was performed using RNA transcripts as template. HTBI primers were used for first-round RT-PCR of the TCR CDR3. TCRdb redid the calling of the multiplex PCR reads with MiXCR, one entry per CDR3 protein. The sample lists approximately 560,000 distinct CDR3 sequences; 15% to 17% were seen once. The CDR3 has 13 amino acids. Germline V CDR1 and CDR2: SGHVS, FNYEAQ. Study results and limitations: A median 6.5 months before onset, the model predicted ophthalmopathy.

This clonotype originated in a woman in her twenties or thirties with Graves' hyperthyroidism. The sequenced material came from blood. The chain has TRBV7-6 and TRBJ2-1, with D unresolved. The CDR3 region is CASSSTAYSEQFF. In DNA, the CDR3 is TGTGCCAGCAGCTCGACTGCATACAGTGAGCAGTTCTTC.